This T cell receptor beta chain was identified in a study of CD8+CD57+ T cells in acquired aplastic anemia. About the study: Across the sorted CD4+ and CD8+ cells, DNA amounts averaged approximately 3 ug. The study's findings and limits: About 28 sequences, all CD8+ CDR3, were shared between patients and controls.

Profiling of TCR beta VDJ combinations and CDR3 sequences used genomic DNA as template. Via MiXCR, TCRdb re-called the reads, giving one row per CDR3 protein. The table lists about 54,000 distinct CDR3 sequences, 55% to 70% of them singletons. This clonotype has ten or more counts. Its matching antigen is unknown. All patients picked for sequencing had shown, by flow cytometry, an expansion of CD8+CD57+ cells. By the time of blood sampling, patients had still received no therapy. CDR1 and CDR2 from the germline V gene are SQVTM and ANQGSEA. V lost 3 bases to trimming and J lost 5 bases, with 7 bases between them. The CDR3 extends over 11 amino acids.

The origin of this receptor is a human donor with aplastic anemia. The sample comprised sorted CD4+, CD8+, or CD8+CD57+ T cells (not recorded which) from PBMCs. The V and J genes are TRBV29-1 and TRBJ2-5, with D unresolved. The CDR3 here is CSVESLETQYF. In nucleotides, the CDR3 is TGCAGCGTTGAGTCTTTGGAGACCCAGTACTTC.